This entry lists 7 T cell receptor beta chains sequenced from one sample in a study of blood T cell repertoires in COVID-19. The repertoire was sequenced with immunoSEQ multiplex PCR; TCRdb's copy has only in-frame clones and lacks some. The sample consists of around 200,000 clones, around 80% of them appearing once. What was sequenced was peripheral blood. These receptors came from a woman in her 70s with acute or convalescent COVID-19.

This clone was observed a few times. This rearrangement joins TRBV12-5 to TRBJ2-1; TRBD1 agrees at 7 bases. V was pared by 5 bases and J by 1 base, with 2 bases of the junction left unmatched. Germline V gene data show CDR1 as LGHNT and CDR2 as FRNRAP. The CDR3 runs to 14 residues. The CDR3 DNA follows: TGTGCTAGTGGTCCGGGACAGTCCTACAATGAGCAGTTCTTC. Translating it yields CASGPGQSYNEQFF.

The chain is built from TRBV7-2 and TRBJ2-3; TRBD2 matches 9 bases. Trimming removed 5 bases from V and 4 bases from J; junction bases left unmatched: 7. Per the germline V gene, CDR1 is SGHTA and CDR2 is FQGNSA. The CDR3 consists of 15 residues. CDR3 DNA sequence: TGTGCCAGCAGCCCCGGACTAGCGTGGGCAGATACGCAGTATTTT. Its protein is CASSPGLAWADTQYF.

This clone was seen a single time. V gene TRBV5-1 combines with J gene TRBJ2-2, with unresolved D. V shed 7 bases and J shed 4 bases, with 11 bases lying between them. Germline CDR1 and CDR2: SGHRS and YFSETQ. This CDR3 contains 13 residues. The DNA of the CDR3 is TGCGCCAGCGCCTGGGCCGCCACCGGGGAGCTGTTTTTT. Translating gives CASAWAATGELFF.

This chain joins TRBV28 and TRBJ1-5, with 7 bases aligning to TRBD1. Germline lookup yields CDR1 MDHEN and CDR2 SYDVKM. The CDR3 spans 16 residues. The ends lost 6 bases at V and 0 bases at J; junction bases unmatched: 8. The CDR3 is CASRYEQGNSNQPQHF. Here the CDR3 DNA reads TGTGCCAGCAGGTACGAACAGGGGAATAGCAATCAGCCCCAGCATTTT. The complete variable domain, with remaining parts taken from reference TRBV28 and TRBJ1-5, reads DVKVTQSSRYLVKRTGEKVFLECVQDMDHENMFWYRQDPGLGLRLIYFSYDVKMKEKGDIPEGYSVSREKKERFSLILESASTNQTSMYLCASRYEQGNSNQPQHFGDGTRLSIL.

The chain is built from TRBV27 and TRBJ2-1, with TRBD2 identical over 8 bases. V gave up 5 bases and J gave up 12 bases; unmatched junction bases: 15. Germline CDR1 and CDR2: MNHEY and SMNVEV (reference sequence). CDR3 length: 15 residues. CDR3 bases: TGTGCCAGCAGTCGGGAGGGCCACCCCTCCACTGGGCAGTTCTTC. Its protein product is CASSREGHPSTGQFF.

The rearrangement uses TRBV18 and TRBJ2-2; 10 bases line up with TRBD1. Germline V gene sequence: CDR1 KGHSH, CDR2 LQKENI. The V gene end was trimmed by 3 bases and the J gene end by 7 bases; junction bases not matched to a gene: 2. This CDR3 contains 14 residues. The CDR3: CASSPGQGNGELFF. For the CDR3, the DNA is TGTGCCAGCTCACCGGGACAGGGGAACGGGGAGCTGTTTTTT.

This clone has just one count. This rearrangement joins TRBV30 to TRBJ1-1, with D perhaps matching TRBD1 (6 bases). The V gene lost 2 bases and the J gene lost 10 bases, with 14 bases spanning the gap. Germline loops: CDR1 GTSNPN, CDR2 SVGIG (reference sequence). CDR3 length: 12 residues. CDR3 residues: CAWSPRQAGAFF. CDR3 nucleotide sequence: TGTGCCTGGAGTCCCAGACAGGCAGGAGCTTTCTTT.